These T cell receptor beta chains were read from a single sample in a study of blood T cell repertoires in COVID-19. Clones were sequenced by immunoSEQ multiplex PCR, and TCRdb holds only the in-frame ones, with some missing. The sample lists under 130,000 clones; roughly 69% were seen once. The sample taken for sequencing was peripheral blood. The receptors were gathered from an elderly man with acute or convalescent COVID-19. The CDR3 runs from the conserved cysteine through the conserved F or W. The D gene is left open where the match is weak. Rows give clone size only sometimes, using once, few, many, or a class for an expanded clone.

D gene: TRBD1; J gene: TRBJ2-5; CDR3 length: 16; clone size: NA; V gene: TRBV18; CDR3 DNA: TGTGCCAGCTCACCACCCGGGACAGGGGGATTGGAGACCCAGTACTTC; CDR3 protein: CASSPPGTGGLETQYF
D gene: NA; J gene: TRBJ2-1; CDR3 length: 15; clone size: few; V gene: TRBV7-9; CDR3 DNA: TGTGCCAGCAGCTTTACGGCGGGACGTTACAATGAGCAGTTCTTC; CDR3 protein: CASSFTAGRYNEQFF
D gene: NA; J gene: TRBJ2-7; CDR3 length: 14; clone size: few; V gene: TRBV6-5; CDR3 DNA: TGTGCCAGCAGCAGGACAGCCCTCTCCTACGAGCAGTACTTC; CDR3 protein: CASSRTALSYEQYF
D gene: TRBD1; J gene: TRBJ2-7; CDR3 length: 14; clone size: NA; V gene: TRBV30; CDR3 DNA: TGTGCCTGGTCCCCGGGACAGGGGTACCACGAGCAGTACTTC; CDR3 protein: CAWSPGQGYHEQYF
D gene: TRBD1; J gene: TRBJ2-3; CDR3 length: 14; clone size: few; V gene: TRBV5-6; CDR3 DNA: TGTGCCAGCAGTCAGAGGACAGGAACAGATACGCAGTATTTT; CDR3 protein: CASSQRTGTDTQYF
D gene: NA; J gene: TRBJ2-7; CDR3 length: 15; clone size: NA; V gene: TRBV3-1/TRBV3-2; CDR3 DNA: TGTGCCAGCAGCCAAGTTTCAGGGGTTCTCCACGAGCAGTACTTC; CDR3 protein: CASSQVSGVLHEQYF
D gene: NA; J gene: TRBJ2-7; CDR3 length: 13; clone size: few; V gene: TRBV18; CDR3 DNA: TGTGCCAGCTCACCGACTGACTCCTACGAGCAGTACTTC; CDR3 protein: CASSPTDSYEQYF
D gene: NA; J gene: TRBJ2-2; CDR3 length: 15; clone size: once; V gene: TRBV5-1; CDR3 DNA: TGCGCCAGCAGCTTGGAGGGACAAGGCACCGGGGAGCTGTTTTTT; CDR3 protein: CASSLEGQGTGELFF
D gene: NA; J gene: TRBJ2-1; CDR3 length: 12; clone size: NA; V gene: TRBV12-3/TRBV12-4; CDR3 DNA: TGTGCCAGCAGTTTGAAGGGACATGGGCAGTTCTTC; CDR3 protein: CASSLKGHGQFF
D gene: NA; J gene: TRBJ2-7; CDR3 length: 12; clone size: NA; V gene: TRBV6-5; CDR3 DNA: TGTGCCAGCAGTCCGCGGGGATACGAGCAGTACTTC; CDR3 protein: CASSPRGYEQYF
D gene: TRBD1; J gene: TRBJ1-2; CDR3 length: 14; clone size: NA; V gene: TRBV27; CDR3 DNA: TGTGCCAGCAGTCCCACAGGGGGGGACTATGGCTACACCTTC; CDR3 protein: CASSPTGGDYGYTF
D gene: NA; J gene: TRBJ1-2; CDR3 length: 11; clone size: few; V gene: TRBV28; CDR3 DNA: TGTGCCAGTATTGCGGACTATGGCTACACCTTC; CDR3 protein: CASIADYGYTF
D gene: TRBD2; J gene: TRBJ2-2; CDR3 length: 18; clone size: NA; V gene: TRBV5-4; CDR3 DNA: TGTGCCAGCAGCTTGGGGACTAGCGGGAGGAGGGACACCGGGGAGCTGTTTTTT; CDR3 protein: CASSLGTSGRRDTGELFF
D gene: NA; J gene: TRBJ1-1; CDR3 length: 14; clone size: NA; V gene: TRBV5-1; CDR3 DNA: TGCGCCAGCAGCTTGGCTACAGCGAACACTGAAGCTTTCTTT; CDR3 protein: CASSLATANTEAFF
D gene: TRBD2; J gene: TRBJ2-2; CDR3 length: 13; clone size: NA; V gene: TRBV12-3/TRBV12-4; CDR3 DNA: TGTGCCAGCATGCGGGAGGGGGCCGGGGAGCTGTTTTTT; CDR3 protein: CASMREGAGELFF
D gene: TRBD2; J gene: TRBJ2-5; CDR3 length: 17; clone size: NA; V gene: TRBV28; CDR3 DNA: TGTGCCAGCAGTCCAAGCGGGCTAGCGGGAGACAGCGGGGCCCAGTACTTC; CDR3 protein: CASSPSGLAGDSGAQYF
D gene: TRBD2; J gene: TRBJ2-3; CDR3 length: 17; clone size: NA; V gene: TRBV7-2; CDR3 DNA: TGTGCCAGCAGCACCGGGACTAGCGGGAGGGCGGGGGGAACGCAGTATTTT; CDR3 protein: CASSTGTSGRAGGTQYF
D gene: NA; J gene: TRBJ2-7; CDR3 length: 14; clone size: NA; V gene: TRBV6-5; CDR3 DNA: TGTGCCAGCAGTACCCTCTGGGGCAACTACGAGCAGTACTTC; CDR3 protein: CASSTLWGNYEQYF
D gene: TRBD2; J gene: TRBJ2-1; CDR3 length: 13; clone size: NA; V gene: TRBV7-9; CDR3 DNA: TGTGCCAGCGGTCTAGCGGGGTTCAATGAGCAGTTCTTC; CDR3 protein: CASGLAGFNEQFF
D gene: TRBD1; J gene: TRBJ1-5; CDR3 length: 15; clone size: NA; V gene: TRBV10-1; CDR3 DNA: TGCGCCAGCAGTGTCGACAGGGGTCCCGATCAGCCCCAGCATTTT; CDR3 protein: CASSVDRGPDQPQHF
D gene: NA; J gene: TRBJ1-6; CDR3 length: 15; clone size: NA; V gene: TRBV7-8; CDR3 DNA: TGTGCCAGCAGCCCAAGGGACTCCCCTAATTCACCCCTCCACTTT; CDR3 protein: CASSPRDSPNSPLHF
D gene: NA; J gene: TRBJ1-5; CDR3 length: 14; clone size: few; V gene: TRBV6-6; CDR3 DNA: TGTGCCAGCAGTTACTCGTCAGGGAATCAGCCCCAGCATTTT; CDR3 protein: CASSYSSGNQPQHF
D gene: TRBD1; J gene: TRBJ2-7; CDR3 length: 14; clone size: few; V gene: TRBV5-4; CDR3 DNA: TGTGCCAGCAGCTTGGGGGGACAGACCTACGAGCAGTACTTC; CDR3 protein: CASSLGGQTYEQYF
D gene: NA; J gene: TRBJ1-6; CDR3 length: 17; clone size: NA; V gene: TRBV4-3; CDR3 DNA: TGCGCCAGCAGCCAAGGGCCAGTTGGCTCCTATAATTCACCCCTCCACTTT; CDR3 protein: CASSQGPVGSYNSPLHF
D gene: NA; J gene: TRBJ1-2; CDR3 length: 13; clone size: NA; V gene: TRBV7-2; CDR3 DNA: TGTGCCAGCAGCTTAGAGGCGGTCTATGGCTACACCTTC; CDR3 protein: CASSLEAVYGYTF
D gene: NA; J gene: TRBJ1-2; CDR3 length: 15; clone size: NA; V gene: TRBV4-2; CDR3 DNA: TGTGCCAGCAGCCAAGATCATGGCGGAGTCTATGGCTACACCTTC; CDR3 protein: CASSQDHGGVYGYTF
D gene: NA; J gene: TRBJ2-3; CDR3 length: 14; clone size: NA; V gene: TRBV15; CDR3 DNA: TGTGCCACCAGCAGAGATCAGTTAACAGATACGCAGTATTTT; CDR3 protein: CATSRDQLTDTQYF
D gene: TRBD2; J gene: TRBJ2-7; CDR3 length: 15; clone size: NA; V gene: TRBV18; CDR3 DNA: TGTGCCAGCTCACCTAGCGGGGCCGCCTCCTACGAGCAGTACTTC; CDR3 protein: CASSPSGAASYEQYF
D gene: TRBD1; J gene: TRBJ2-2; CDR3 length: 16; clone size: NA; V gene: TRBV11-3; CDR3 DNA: TGTGCCAGCAGCTTGGGGACAGGCAGGGGCACCGGGGAGCTGTTTTTT; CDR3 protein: CASSLGTGRGTGELFF
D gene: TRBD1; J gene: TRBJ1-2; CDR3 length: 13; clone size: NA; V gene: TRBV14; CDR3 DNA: TGTGCCAGCAGCCAAAGGGACAGCTATGGCTACACCTTC; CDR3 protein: CASSQRDSYGYTF
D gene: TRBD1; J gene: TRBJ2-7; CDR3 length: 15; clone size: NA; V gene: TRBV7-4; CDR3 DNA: TGTGCCAGTCTCTCGGGGACAGGGGGACCCTACGAGCAGTACTTC; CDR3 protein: CASLSGTGGPYEQYF
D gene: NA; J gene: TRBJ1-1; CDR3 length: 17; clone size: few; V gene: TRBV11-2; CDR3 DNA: TGTGCCAGCAGCTTAGGTTCCGGAAATAAAGCGGTCACTGAAGCTTTCTTT; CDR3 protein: CASSLGSGNKAVTEAFF
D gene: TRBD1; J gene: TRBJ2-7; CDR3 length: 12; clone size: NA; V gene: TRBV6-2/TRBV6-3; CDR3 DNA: TGTGCCAGCAGTCAGGACAGGGAGTGGCAGTACTTC; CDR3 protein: CASSQDREWQYF
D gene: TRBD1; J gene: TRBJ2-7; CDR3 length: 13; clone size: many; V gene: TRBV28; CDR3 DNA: TGTGCCAGCGGACGTCAACAGGGGGCTGGGCAGTACTTC; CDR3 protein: CASGRQQGAGQYF
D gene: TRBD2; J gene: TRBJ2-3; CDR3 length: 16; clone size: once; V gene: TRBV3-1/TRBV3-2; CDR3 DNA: TGTGCCAGCAGCCAAGATTCCGCGGGAGGTTGGGATACGCAGTATTTT; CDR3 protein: CASSQDSAGGWDTQYF
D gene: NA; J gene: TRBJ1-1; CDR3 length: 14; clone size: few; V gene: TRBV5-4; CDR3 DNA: TGTGCCAGCAGCTTGGGACTTCCGAACACTGAAGCTTTCTTT; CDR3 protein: CASSLGLPNTEAFF
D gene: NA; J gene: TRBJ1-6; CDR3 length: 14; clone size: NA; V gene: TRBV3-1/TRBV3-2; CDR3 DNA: TGTGCCAGCAGCCAAGTTTCGGGGGAATCACCCCTCCACTTT; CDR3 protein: CASSQVSGESPLHF
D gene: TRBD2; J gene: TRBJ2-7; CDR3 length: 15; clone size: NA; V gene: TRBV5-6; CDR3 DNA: TGTGCCAGCAGCACGGGACTAGCGGAGTCCTACGAGCAGTACTTC; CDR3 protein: CASSTGLAESYEQYF
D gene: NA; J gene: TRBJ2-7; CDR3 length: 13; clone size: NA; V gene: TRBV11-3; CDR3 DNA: TGTGCCAGCAGCTTAGCAGAAGGGGCCGCACAGTACTTC; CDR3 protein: CASSLAEGAAQYF
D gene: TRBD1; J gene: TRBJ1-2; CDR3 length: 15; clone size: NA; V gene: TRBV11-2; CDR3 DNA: TGTGCCAGCAGCTTCCCGACAGGGGCCAACTATGGCTACACCTTC; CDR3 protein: CASSFPTGANYGYTF
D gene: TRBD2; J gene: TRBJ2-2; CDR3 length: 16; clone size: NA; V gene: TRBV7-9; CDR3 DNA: TGTGCCAGCAGCCCAGCGGGAGGGGTTGTATACGGGGAGCTGTTTTTT; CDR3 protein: CASSPAGGVVYGELFF
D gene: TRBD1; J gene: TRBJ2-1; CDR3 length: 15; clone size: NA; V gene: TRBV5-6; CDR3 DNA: TGTGCCAGCAGCTTTAGGGGGCGAGCCTACAATGAGCAGTTCTTC; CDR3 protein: CASSFRGRAYNEQFF